The T cell receptor (beta chain) under discussion was sequenced for a study of identical twins. V was cut by 2 bases and J by 4 bases, with 15 bases left in between. The CDR3 sequence is 16 residues long. Germline V gene lookup returns CDR1 SGHVS and CDR2 FQNEAQ. As to this clonotype: What it binds is unknown.

Study findings and constraints: Within beta out-of-frame sequences, the excess sharing observed between twins was weaker.

TCRdb reprocessed the 5' RACE reads via MiXCR and lists one record per CDR3 protein. The data show about 100,000 distinct CDR3 sequences, 5.5% to 7% seen once. The chain uses TRBV7-8 and TRBJ2-1; TRBD2 is a possible D gene (6 bases). The material sequenced was memory T cells sorted from blood. This receptor was identified in a woman aged 50 to 60 in good health. CDR3 nucleotide sequence: TGTGCCAGCAGCTTACGTCCAGCGGGTGTATACAATGAGCAGTTCTTC. Its protein product is CASSLRPAGVYNEQFF.